A single sample gave rise to the 4 T cell receptor beta chains below, sequenced in a study of cytomegalovirus exposure and HLA in healthy donors. PCR primers comprised 60 Vbeta and 13 Jbeta primers. Libraries were prepared by immunoSEQ multiplex PCR; TCRdb keeps only in-frame clonotypes and omits some of them. The sample shows about 98,000 clones, more than 60% of them seen only once. The source material was PBMCs. All receptors come from a man aged 50-60 years in good health and CMV-seronegative.

The chain has TRBV7-9 and TRBJ1-5; TRBD1 matches 7 bases. The length of the CDR3 is 14 residues. Trimming took 5 bases from V and 5 from J; bases not matched to a gene: 6. The germline gives CDR1 SEHNR, CDR2 FQNEAQ (reference sequence). CDR3 loop: CASSLDRVDQPQHF. The CDR3 DNA reads as TGTGCCAGCAGCCTAGACAGGGTCGATCAGCCCCAGCATTTT.

The chain uses TRBV27 and TRBJ2-7, with 7 nucleotides matching TRBD2. CDR3 length equals 14 residues. J lost 3 bases, V lost 2 bases, and 4 bases had no gene match. From germline, CDR1 is MNHEY and CDR2 SMNVEV (reference sequence). The CDR3 coding sequence is TGTGCCAGCAGTTTAACGGGGGGATTCTACGAGCAGTACTTC. Residues: CASSLTGGFYEQYF.

This clone was counted only a few times. The rearrangement joins TRBV6-6 to TRBJ2-5; maybe TRBD1 (6 bases). CDR1 MNHNY and CDR2 SVGAGI come from the germline V gene (reference sequence). The CDR3 has 14 amino acids. V dropped 4 bases and J dropped 1 base, with 10 bases sitting between them. The CDR3 region is CASSSTGTQETQYF. The CDR3 DNA reads TGTGCCAGCAGTTCGACAGGCACCCAAGAGACCCAGTACTTC.

The chain couples TRBV10-3 to TRBJ2-1; D is possibly TRBD1 (6 bases). The V gene's germline CDR1 is ENHRY and CDR2 SYGVKD. The CDR3 runs to 16 residues. The V end lost 7 bases, the J end lost 5 bases, and 21 bases lay between the germline ends. CDR3 sequence: CAIKGVDGDRHNEQFF. CDR3 in DNA: TGTGCCATCAAGGGGGTCGACGGTGACAGGCACAATGAGCAGTTCTTC.